The clone carrying this TCR beta chain was seen many times. Its antigen is currently unknown. RNA transcripts served as the template for amplifying TCR beta CDR3 regions. With the HTBI primer set, the TCR CDR3 went through a first round of RT-PCR. TCRdb analysed the multiplex PCR reads with MiXCR anew, one entry per CDR3 protein. The table lists about 360,000 distinct CDR3 sequences, around 16% of them singletons. This record belongs to a study of T cells in Graves' hyperthyroidism and ophthalmopathy. Findings of the study overall: A 13 V-J signature model discriminated ophthalmopathy versus stable hyperthyroidism.

On the basis of clinical symptoms, serum thyroxine and TRAb, thyroid ultrasound and orbital computed tomography, diagnoses were made. The CDR3 consists of 16 residues. J gave up 5 bases and V 5 bases, and 7 bases lay outside the gene matches. The sample taken for sequencing was blood. This TCR derives from a woman aged 18-29 years with Graves' hyperthyroidism that later progressed to Graves' ophthalmopathy. The chain has TRBV12-3 or TRBV12-4 and TRBJ2-3; 13 positions agree with TRBD2. The CDR3 loop reads CASSAGLAGVRDTQYF. CDR3 in DNA: TGTGCCAGCAGTGCAGGACTAGCGGGAGTGAGAGATACGCAGTATTTT.